This TCR beta chain was identified during a study of cytomegalovirus exposure and HLA in healthy donors. With 60 Vbeta and 13 Jbeta primers, the PCR was carried out. TCRdb's copy holds only in-frame clones and misses some; the assay was immunoSEQ multiplex PCR. Of 120,000 or so clones listed, 74% are singletons. Germline V gene lookup returns CDR1 MDHEN and CDR2 SYDVKM. Losses at the gene ends were 8 bases for V and 3 bases for J; bases not matched to a gene: 4. The CDR3 is made up of 12 amino acids. As concerns this clone: The antigen remains undetermined.

General study results and limits: In presence/absence analyses, roughly uniform sequencing depth across donors was assumed. A later analysis linked a missense variant in DCLRE1C to the trimming of TCR beta V and J genes. The authors considered a cluster of highly shared sequence variants likely to be a sequencing artifact.

The rearrangement joins TRBV28 to TRBJ2-7; 7 positions agree with TRBD1. Sequencing was performed on PBMCs. The sequence was obtained from a woman aged 45-59 years in good health and CMV-seropositive. The CDR3 DNA reads TGTGCCAGCGGGACAGACCGCTACGAGCAGTACTTC. The encoded protein is CASGTDRYEQYF.